Presented here are 2 T cell receptor gamma chains from one specimen sequenced in a study of gamma delta lymphoproliferative disorders and STAT genes. TCRdb redid clone calling on the multiplex PCR reads using CATT. The sample has 450 to 700 gamma-chain clones, 27% seen once. Sequencing used genomic DNA taken from PBMCs of patients and controls. The source material was blood. The receptors stem from a human donor in good health.

In its sample, this clone ranks as large. The chain recombines TRGV8 with TRGJ1 or TRGJ2. No J segment appears in TCRdb, so it was assigned here by matching the sequence to germline. This CDR3 has 13 residues. V shed 2 bases and J 3 bases; nucleotides not matched to a gene: 4. The germline gives CDR1 VENAVY, CDR2 YDSYNSRV. CDR3 region: CATWDTRYYKKLF. CDR3 DNA sequence: TGTGCCACCTGGGATACCCGTTATTATAAGAAACTCTTT.

Worth noting for this clone: This probably arose from a read error, given a far larger clone one base away. Within the sample, other DNA sequences also encode this same CDR3. TRGV8 is the V gene, and the J gene was not called. Per germline, CDR1 VENAVY and CDR2 YDSYNSRV. This CDR3 region has 11 residues. Here the CDR3 reads CATWDTYKKLF. The CDR3 DNA is TGTGCCACCTGGGATACCTATAAGAAACTCTTC.